This TCR beta chain was identified in a study of cytomegalovirus exposure and HLA in healthy donors. In germline, CDR1 is SGHRS, CDR2 YFSETQ. This CDR3 is built from 15 residues. Trimming took off 3 bases at V and 3 bases at J, with 15 bases between the two ends. PCR employed 60 Vbeta and 13 Jbeta primers. This table comes from immunoSEQ multiplex PCR, and its TCRdb copy is limited to in-frame clones, with some not included. The table lists around 170,000 clones, 70% to 80% of them singletons, with roughly 0.64% in the top ten. The rearrangement joins TRBV5-1 to TRBJ1-1; TRBD1 is a possible D gene (6 bases). Sequencing was performed on PBMCs. This clonotype originated in a woman aged 40 to 50 in good health and CMV-seronegative. In DNA form, the CDR3 reads TGCGCCAGCAGCTCGACAGGTGAGGTTCACACTGAAGCTTTCTTT. Amino acid sequence: CASSSTGEVHTEAFF.